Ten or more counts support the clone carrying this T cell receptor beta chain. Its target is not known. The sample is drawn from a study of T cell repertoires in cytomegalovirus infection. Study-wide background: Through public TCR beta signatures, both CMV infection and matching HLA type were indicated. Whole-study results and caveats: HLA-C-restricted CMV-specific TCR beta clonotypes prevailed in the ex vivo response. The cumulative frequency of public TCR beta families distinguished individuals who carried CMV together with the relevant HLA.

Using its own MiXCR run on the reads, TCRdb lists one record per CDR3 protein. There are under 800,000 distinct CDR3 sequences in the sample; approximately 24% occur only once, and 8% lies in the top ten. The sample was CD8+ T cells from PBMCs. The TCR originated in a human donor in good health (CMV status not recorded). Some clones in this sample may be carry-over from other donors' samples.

CDR3 sequence: CASPQGAGYTF. For the CDR3, the DNA is TGTGCCAGTCCCCAGGGGGCTGGCTACACCTTC. V is TRBV7-2 and J is TRBJ1-2; TRBD1 agrees at 8 bases. Germline CDR1 reads SGHTA; CDR2 reads FQGNSA. The V segment lost 9 bases and the J segment 7 bases; nucleotides outside the gene matches: 4. This CDR3 spans 11 amino acids. Together with reference TRBV7-2 and TRBJ1-2, the CDR3 gives the full variable domain: GAGVSQSPSNKVTEKGKDVELRCDPISGHTALYWYRQSLGQGLEFLIYFQGNSAPDKSGLPSDRFSAERTGGSVSTLTIQRTQQEDSAVYLCASPQGAGYTFGSGTRLTVV.